Included here is one T cell receptor (beta chain) sequence, with context. This record comes from a study of T cell changes during pregnancy in multiple sclerosis. Clones were read by immunoSEQ multiplex PCR, and TCRdb kept only the in-frame ones, dropping some. The sample contains under 30,000 clones, roughly 91% of which appear only once. The CDR3 is 13 residues long. Between the trimmed V and J ends, which lost 4 bases and 5 bases, there was a span of 11 bases. Per the germline V gene, CDR1 is GTSNPN and CDR2 is SVGIG (reference sequence). This material consisted of CD4+ T cells from peripheral blood mononuclear cells, taken after pregnancy. This chain joins TRBV30 and TRBJ2-2, with a tentative D call TRBD2 (6 bases). The TCR was taken from a female donor with multiple sclerosis, enrolled in a pregnancy study. The CDR3 reads CAWTGTRTGELFF. The CDR3 DNA reads as TGTGCCTGGACCGGGACTCGTACCGGGGAGCTGTTTTTT. The whole variable domain, remainder taken from reference TRBV30 and TRBJ2-2, is SQTIHQWPATLVQPVGSPLSLECTVEGTSNPNLYWYRQAAGRGLQLLFYSVGIGQISSEVPQNLSASRPQDRQFILSSKKLLLSDSGFYLCAWTGTRTGELFFGEGSRLTVL.